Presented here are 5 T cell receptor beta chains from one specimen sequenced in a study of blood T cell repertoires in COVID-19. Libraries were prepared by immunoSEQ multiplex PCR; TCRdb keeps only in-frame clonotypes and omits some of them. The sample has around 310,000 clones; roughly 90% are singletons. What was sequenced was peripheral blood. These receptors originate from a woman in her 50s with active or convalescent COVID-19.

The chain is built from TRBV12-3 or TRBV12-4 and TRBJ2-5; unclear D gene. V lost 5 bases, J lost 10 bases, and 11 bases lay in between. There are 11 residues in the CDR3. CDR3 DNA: TGTGCCAGCAGTGCGGTTCTAAACCAGTACTTC. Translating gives CASSAVLNQYF.

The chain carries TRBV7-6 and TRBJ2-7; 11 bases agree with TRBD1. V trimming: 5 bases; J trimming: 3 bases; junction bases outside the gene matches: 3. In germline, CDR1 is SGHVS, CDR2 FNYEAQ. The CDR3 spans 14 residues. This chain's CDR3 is CASSAGTGGYEQYF. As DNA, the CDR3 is TGTGCCAGCAGCGCCGGGACAGGGGGCTACGAGCAGTACTTC.

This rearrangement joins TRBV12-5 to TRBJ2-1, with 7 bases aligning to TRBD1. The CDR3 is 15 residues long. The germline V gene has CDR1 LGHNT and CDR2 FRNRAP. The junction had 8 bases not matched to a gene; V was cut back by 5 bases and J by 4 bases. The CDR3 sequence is CASGLDRAEYNEQFF. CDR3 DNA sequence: TGTGCTAGTGGTCTTGACAGGGCGGAGTACAATGAGCAGTTCTTC.

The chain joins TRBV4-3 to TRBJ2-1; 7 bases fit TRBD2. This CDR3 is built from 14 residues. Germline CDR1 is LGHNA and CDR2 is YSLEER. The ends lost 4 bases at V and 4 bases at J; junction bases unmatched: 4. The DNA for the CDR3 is TGCGCCAGCAGCCTGCGGGAGACGTACAATGAGCAGTTCTTC. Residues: CASSLRETYNEQFF.

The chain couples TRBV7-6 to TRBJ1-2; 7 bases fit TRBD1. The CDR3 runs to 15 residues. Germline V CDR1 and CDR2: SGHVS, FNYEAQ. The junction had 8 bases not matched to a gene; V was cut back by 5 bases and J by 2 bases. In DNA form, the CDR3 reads TGTGCCAGCAGCCCGAGGACAGGAGGCAACTATGGCTACACCTTC. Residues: CASSPRTGGNYGYTF.